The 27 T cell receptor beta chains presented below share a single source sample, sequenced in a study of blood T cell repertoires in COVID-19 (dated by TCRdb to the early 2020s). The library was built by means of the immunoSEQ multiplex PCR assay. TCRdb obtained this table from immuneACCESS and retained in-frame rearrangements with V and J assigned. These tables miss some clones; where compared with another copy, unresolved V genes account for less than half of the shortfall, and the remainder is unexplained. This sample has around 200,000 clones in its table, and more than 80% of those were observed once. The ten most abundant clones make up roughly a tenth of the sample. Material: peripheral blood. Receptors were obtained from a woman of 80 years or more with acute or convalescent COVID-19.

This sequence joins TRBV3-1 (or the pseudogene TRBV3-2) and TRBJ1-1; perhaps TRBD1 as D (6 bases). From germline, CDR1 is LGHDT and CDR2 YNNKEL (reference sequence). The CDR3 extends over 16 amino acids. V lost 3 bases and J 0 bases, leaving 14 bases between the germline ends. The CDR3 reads CASSQLPRGLNTEAFF. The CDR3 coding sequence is TGTGCCAGCAGCCAGCTTCCCAGGGGTTTGAACACTGAAGCTTTCTTT.

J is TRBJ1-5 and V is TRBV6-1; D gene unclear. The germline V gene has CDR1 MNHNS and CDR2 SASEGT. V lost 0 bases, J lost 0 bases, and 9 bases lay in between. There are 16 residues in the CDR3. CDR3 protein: CASSEAWGDSNQPQHF. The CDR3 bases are TGTGCCAGCAGTGAAGCATGGGGAGATAGCAATCAGCCCCAGCATTTT.

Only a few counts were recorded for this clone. CDR3: CASTGQGGISPLHF. As DNA, the CDR3 is TGTGCCAGCACGGGACAGGGAGGAATTTCACCCCTCCACTTT. V and J are TRBV27 and TRBJ1-6, with 9 bases aligning to TRBD1. The V gene end was trimmed by 7 bases and the J gene end by 9 bases; junction bases not matched to a gene: 7. The CDR3 extends over 14 amino acids. Germline values: CDR1 MNHEY, CDR2 SMNVEV (reference sequence).

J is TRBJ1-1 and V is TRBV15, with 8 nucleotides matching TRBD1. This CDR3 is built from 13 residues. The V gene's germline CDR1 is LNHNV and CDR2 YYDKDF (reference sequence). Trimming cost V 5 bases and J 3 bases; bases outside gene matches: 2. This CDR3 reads CATSLTGDTEAFF. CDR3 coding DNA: TGTGCCACCAGCTTGACAGGGGACACTGAAGCTTTCTTT. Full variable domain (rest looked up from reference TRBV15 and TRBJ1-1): DAMVIQNPRYQVTQFGKPVTLSCSQTLNHNVMYWYQQKSSQAPKLLFHYYDKDFNNEADTPDNFQSRRPNTSFCFLDIRSPGLGDTAMYLCATSLTGDTEAFFGQGTRLTVV.

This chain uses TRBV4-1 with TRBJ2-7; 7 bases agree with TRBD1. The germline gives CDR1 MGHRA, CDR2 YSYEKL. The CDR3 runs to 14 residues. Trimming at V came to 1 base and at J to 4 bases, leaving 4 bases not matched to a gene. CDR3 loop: CASSQAGQSYEQYF. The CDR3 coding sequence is TGCGCCAGCAGCCAAGCGGGACAGAGTTACGAGCAGTACTTC.

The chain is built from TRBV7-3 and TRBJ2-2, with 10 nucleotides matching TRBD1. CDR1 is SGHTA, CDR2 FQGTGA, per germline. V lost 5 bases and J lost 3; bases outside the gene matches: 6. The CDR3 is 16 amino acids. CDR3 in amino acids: CASSVRQGADTGELFF. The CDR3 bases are TGTGCCAGCAGCGTACGACAGGGGGCAGACACCGGGGAGCTGTTTTTT.

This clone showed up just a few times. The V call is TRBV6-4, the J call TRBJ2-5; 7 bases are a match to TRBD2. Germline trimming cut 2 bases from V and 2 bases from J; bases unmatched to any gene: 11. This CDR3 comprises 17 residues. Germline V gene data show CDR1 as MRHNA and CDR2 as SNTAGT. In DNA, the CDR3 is TGTGCCAGCAGTGACGCGGGAGAATGGACGGGGCAAGAGACCCAGTACTTC. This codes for CASSDAGEWTGQETQYF.

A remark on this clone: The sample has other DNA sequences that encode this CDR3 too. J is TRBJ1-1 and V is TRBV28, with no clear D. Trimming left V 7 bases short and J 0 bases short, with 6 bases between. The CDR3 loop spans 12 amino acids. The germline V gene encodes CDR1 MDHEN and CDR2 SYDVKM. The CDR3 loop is CASKRLNTEAFF. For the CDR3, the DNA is TGTGCCAGCAAGAGGCTGAACACTGAAGCTTTCTTT. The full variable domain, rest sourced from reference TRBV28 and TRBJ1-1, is DVKVTQSSRYLVKRTGEKVFLECVQDMDHENMFWYRQDPGLGLRLIYFSYDVKMKEKGDIPEGYSVSREKKERFSLILESASTNQTSMYLCASKRLNTEAFFGQGTRLTVV.

CDR3 region: CSWGLAGGPGDTQYF. The CDR3 nucleotides read TGCAGCTGGGGGCTAGCGGGAGGGCCCGGAGATACGCAGTATTTT. J is TRBJ2-3 and V is TRBV29-1; the match to TRBD2 covers 12 bases. The V gene end was trimmed by 8 bases and the J gene end by 5 bases; junction bases not matched to a gene: 11. CDR1 and CDR2 from the germline V gene are SQVTM and ANQGSEA. The CDR3 spans 15 residues.

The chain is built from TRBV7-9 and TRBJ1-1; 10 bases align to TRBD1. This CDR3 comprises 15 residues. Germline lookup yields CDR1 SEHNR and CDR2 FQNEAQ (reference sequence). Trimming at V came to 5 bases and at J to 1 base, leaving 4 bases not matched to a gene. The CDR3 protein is CASSPRDRGNTEAFF. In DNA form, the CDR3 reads TGTGCCAGCAGCCCAAGGGACAGGGGGAACACTGAAGCTTTCTTT.

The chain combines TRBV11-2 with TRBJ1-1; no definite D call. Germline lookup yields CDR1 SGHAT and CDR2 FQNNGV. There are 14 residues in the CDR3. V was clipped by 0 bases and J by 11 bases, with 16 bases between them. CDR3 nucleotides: TGTGCCAGCAGCTTAGATTTGCGCCAGGCTGGGGCTTTCTTT. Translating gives CASSLDLRQAGAFF.

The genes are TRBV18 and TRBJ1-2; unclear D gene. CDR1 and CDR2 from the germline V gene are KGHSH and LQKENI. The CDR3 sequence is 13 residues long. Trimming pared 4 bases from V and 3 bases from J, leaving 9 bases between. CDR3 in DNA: TGTGCCAGCTCACGCGGCCCCGACTATGGCTACACCTTC. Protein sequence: CASSRGPDYGYTF.

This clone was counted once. The CDR3 DNA reads TGTGCCAGTAGTGTGCAGGGGGCGCAGTATGGCTACACCTTC. It codes for CASSVQGAQYGYTF. The J gene is TRBJ1-2, the V gene TRBV19, with TRBD1 matching 8 bases. The CDR3 has 14 amino acids. Unmatched junction bases numbered 7, after V lost 5 bases and J lost 5 bases. Germline V gene data show CDR1 as LNHDA and CDR2 as SQIVND (reference sequence). The whole variable domain, remainder taken from reference TRBV19 and TRBJ1-2, is DGGITQSPKYLFRKEGQNVTLSCEQNLNHDAMYWYRQDPGQGLRLIYYSQIVNDFQKGDIAEGYSVSREKKESFPLTVTSAQKNPTAFYLCASSVQGAQYGYTFGSGTRLTVV.

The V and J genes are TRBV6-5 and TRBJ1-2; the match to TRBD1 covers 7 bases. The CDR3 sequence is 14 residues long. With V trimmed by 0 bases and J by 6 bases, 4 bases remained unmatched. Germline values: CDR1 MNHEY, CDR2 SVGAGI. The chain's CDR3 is CASSYSTGVNGYTF. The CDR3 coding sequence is TGTGCCAGCAGTTACTCTACAGGGGTTAATGGCTACACCTTC.

The CDR3 nucleotides are TGTGCCAGCAGTGGGGGGGAAGGGAGGAACACCATATATTTT. Its translation: CASSGGEGRNTIYF. This sequence joins TRBV2 and TRBJ1-3, with a tentative D call TRBD1 (5 bases). Between the trimmed V and J ends, which lost 4 bases and 7 bases, there was a span of 14 bases. The CDR3 totals 14 residues. The germline gives CDR1 SNHLY, CDR2 FYNNEI. The full variable domain, rest sourced from reference TRBV2 and TRBJ1-3, is EPEVTQTPSHQVTQMGQEVILRCVPISNHLYFYWYRQILGQKVEFLVSFYNNEISEKSEIFDDQFSVERPDGSNFTLKIRSTKLEDSAMYFCASSGGEGRNTIYFGEGSWLTVV.

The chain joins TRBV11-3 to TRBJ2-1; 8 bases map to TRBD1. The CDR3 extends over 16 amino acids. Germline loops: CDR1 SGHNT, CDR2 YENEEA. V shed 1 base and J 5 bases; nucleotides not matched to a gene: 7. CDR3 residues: CASSLADRGSHNEQFF. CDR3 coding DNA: TGTGCCAGCAGCTTAGCAGACAGGGGAAGCCACAATGAGCAGTTCTTC.

The CDR3 loop is CASSMRRVQGAAPYEQYF. CDR3 nucleotide sequence: TGTGCCAGTAGTATGAGGCGAGTCCAGGGGGCGGCCCCTTACGAGCAGTACTTC. The chain uses TRBV19 and TRBJ2-7; 8 bases match TRBD1. The germline V gene has CDR1 LNHDA and CDR2 SQIVND (reference sequence). The CDR3 loop spans 18 amino acids. Germline trimming cut 3 bases from V and 4 bases from J; bases unmatched to any gene: 17.

CDR3 coding DNA: TGTGCCAGCAGCGATCAGGGGACAGATACGCAGTATTTT. This translates into CASSDQGTDTQYF. This chain links TRBV7-9 with TRBJ2-3; possible D gene TRBD1, 6 bases. Deletions cut 5 bases from V and 3 bases from J, with 9 bases between. Germline assignment: CDR1 SEHNR and CDR2 FQNEAQ (reference sequence). The CDR3 sequence is 13 residues long.

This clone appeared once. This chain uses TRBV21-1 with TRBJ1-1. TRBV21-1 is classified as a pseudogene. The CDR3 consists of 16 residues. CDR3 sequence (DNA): TGTGCCAGCAGCCTACTCGGGGGAGGGAAGAACACTGAAGCTTTCTTT. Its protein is CASSLLGGGKNTEAFF.

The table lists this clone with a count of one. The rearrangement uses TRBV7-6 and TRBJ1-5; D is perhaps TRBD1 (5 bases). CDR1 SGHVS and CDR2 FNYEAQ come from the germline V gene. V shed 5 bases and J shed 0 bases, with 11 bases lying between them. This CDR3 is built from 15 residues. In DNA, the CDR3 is TGTGCCAGCAGCCCTCGGGGGGATAGCAATCAGCCCCAGCATTTT. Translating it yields CASSPRGDSNQPQHF.

CDR3 bases: TGTGCCAGCAGCTGGGGGGTGGAGACCCAGTACTTC. Translated: CASSWGVETQYF. The rearrangement links TRBV11-2 to TRBJ2-5, with D perhaps matching TRBD2 (6 bases). There are 12 residues in the CDR3. Trimming stripped 4 bases from V and 5 bases from J, with 8 bases between. CDR1 is SGHAT, CDR2 FQNNGV, per germline.

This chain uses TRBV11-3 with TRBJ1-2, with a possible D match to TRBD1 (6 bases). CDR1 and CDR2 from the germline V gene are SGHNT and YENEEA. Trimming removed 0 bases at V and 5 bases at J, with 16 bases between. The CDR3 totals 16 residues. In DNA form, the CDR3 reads TGTGCCAGCAGCTTAGAAGGGGGACAACCCGCGTATGGCTACACCTTC. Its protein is CASSLEGGQPAYGYTF. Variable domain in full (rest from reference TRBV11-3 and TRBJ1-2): EAGVVQSPRYKIIEKKQPVAFWCNPISGHNTLYWYLQNLGQGPELLIRYENEEAVDDSQLPKDRFSAERLKGVDSTLKIQPAELGDSAVYLCASSLEGGQPAYGYTFGSGTRLTVV.

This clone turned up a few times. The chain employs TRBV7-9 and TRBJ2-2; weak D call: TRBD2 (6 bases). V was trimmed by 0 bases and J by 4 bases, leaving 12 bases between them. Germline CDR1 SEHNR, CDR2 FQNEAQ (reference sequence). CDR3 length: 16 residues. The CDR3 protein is CASSLASLGGTGELFF. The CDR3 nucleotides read TGTGCCAGCAGCTTAGCAAGTCTGGGGGGCACCGGGGAGCTGTTTTTT.

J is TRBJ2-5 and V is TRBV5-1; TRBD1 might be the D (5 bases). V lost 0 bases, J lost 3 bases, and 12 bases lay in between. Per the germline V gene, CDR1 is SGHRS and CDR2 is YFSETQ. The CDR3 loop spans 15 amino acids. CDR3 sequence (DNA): TGCGCCAGCAGCTTGGGCAGGGTCAGGGAAGAGACCCAGTACTTC. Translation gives CASSLGRVREETQYF.

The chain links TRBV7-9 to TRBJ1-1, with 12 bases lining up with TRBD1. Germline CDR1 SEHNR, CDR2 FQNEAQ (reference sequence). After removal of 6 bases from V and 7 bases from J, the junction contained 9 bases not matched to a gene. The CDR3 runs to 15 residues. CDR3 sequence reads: CASRPPGTGGIEAFF. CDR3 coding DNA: TGTGCCAGCAGGCCACCGGGGACAGGGGGCATTGAAGCTTTCTTT.

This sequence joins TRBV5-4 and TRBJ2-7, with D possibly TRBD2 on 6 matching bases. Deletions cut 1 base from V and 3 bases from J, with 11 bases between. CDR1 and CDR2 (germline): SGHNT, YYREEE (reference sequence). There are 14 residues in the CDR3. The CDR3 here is CASSLQGGGYEQYF. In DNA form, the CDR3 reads TGTGCCAGCAGCTTGCAGGGAGGCGGCTACGAGCAGTACTTC.

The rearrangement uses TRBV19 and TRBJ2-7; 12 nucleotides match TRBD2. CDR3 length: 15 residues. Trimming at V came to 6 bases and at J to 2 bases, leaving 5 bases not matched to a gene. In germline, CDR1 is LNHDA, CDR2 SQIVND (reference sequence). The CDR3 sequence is CASSQTSGSPYEQYF. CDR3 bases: TGTGCCAGTAGCCAGACTAGCGGGAGCCCCTACGAGCAGTACTTC. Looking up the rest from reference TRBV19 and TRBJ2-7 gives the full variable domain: DGGITQSPKYLFRKEGQNVTLSCEQNLNHDAMYWYRQDPGQGLRLIYYSQIVNDFQKGDIAEGYSVSREKKESFPLTVTSAQKNPTAFYLCASSQTSGSPYEQYFGPGTRLTVT.